This T cell receptor beta chain stems from a study of blood T cells in healthy people across ages. Study outcomes and limitations: Naive and antigen-experienced cells could not be conclusively compared, given unsorted PBMCs.

V lost 5 bases, J lost 0 bases, and 16 bases stayed unmatched. This CDR3 has 19 residues. In germline, CDR1 is MDHEN, CDR2 SYDVKM. This clonotype was seen repeatedly, ten times or more. Antigen specificity is unknown. Then a second PCR, running roughly 7 to 11 cycles, was carried out with a sample-barcoded 5' primer and a J-beta primer mix. MiXCR, applied by TCRdb to the 5' RACE reads, yields one record per CDR3 protein. The sample carries 600,000 or so distinct CDR3 sequences, around a fifth recorded once. This chain connects TRBV28 to TRBJ1-3, with TRBD1 matching over 7 bases. This TCR derives from a man between 65 and 80 years old in good health. Sequencing used blood. CDR3 in amino acids: CASSPLPGAGGISGNTIYF. The DNA of the CDR3 is TGTGCCAGCAGTCCCCTGCCTGGGGCAGGGGGAATCTCTGGAAACACCATATATTTT.